These 32 T cell receptor beta chains came from one sample sequenced in a study of shared T cell receptors in the human thymus listed by TCRdb under 2021. Library preparation used the immunoSEQ multiplex PCR assay. The table comes from immuneACCESS by way of TCRdb, which keeps in-frame sequences with V and J called. Part of the clones is missing from these tables; in studies checked, under half for an unresolved V gene and the rest for unknown reasons. The sample has 600,000 to 900,000 clones on record, approximately 85% of them singletons. The ten largest clones take up about 0.0098% of the sample. This sample also belongs to another study, concerning human thymus T cells.

The material sequenced was thymocytes. The receptors originated from a girl in the first two years of life with a congenital heart defect. Donor details come from another sample of the same person, matched by shared clones.

J is TRBJ2-6 and V is TRBV7-8, with a weak D call TRBD2 (5 bases). This CDR3 is 18 amino acids long. Germline CDR1 is SGHVS and CDR2 is FQNEAQ. V was trimmed by 1 base and J by 0 bases, leaving 13 bases between them. This CDR3 reads CASSLGGPTSSGANVLTF. DNA for the CDR3: TGTGCCAGCAGCTTAGGAGGGCCAACCAGCTCTGGGGCCAACGTCCTGACTTTC.

The genes are TRBV7-6 and TRBJ1-1; maybe TRBD1 (6 bases). CDR3 length: 13 residues. In germline, CDR1 is SGHVS, CDR2 FNYEAQ. Trimming shortened V by 5 bases and J by 8 bases, and 15 bases separated the two germline ends. CDR3 bases: TGTGCCAGCAGCCCAACTGGGGGCGCGGAAGCTTTCTTT. Protein sequence: CASSPTGGAEAFF.

The chain has TRBV10-2 and TRBJ2-1; the match to TRBD2 covers 11 bases. CDR3 length: 15 amino acids. V gave up 8 bases and J gave up 8 bases; unmatched junction bases: 11. Germline CDR1 WSHSY, CDR2 SAAADI. CDR3 in DNA: TGCGCCAGCCGCTGCGGTAGCGGGGGGGACGATGAGCAGTTCTTC. Its translation: CASRCGSGGDDEQFF.

This rearrangement joins TRBV6-1 to TRBJ1-3, with 7 bases that match TRBD1. The V gene's germline CDR1 is MNHNS and CDR2 SASEGT. This CDR3 is 17 amino acids long. The J segment lost 1 base and the V segment lost 3 bases, leaving 9 bases of the junction unmatched. The CDR3 DNA reads as TGTGCCAGCAGTGATCCTCCAATGACAGGGTCTGGAAACACCATATATTTT. Protein product: CASSDPPMTGSGNTIYF.

V usage is TRBV29-1 and J usage is TRBJ1-1, with D possibly matching TRBD1 (6 bases). The length of the CDR3 is 14 residues. CDR1 is SQVTM, CDR2 ANQGSEA, per germline. Trimming took 7 bases from V and 1 from J, leaving 16 bases between them. In DNA, the CDR3 is TGCAGCGCCAACAGGGTGGTGAGGAACACTGAAGCTTTCTTT. Protein product: CSANRVVRNTEAFF.

This rearrangement joins TRBV5-1 to TRBJ2-7; D is possibly TRBD2 (5 bases). This CDR3 contains 12 residues. V was shortened by 6 bases and J by 0 bases, with 7 bases between the two germline ends. The germline CDR1 and CDR2 sequences are SGHRS and YFSETQ. The CDR3 loop reads CASTGSSYEQYF. The DNA of the CDR3 is TGCGCCAGCACGGGAAGCTCCTACGAGCAGTACTTC.

With respect to this clone: A read error may account for a junction end that differs from germline. The chain uses TRBV28 and TRBJ1-2; maybe TRBD1 (6 bases). The CDR3 covers 14 residues. In germline, CDR1 is MDHEN, CDR2 SYDVKM. CDR3 protein: CASSRDIVTFRYLF. The CDR3 DNA is TGTGCCAGCAGTCGGGACATAGTCACCTTCAGGTACCTCTTC.

The CDR3 sequence: CASSQEGATNEKLFF. The CDR3 bases are TGCGCCAGCAGCCAAGAGGGGGCGACTAATGAAAAACTGTTTTTT. The chain combines TRBV4-3 with TRBJ1-4; tentative D call: TRBD1 (6 bases). The germline V gene has CDR1 LGHNA and CDR2 YSLEER. CDR3 length equals 15 residues. The V end was cut by 0 bases, the J end by 2 bases, with 7 bases between.

The DNA of the CDR3 is TGTGCCAGCAGTTACTCGGACAGACAAGAGACCCAGTACTTC. Translated: CASSYSDRQETQYF. The chain links TRBV6-5 to TRBJ2-5, with D perhaps matching TRBD1 (6 bases). V gave up 0 bases and J gave up 2 bases, with 7 bases separating them. The germline V gene has CDR1 MNHEY and CDR2 SVGAGI. The CDR3 is made up of 14 amino acids.

The genes are TRBV14 and TRBJ1-1; perhaps TRBD1 as D (5 bases). V shed 3 bases and J shed 6 bases, with 11 bases lying between them. Germline-derived CDR1 and CDR2 are SGHDN and FVKESK. This CDR3 comprises 13 residues. In DNA form, the CDR3 reads TGTGCCAGCAGCCATAAAGCGGGGCCTGAAGCTTTCTTT. This encodes CASSHKAGPEAFF.

This clone was detected a few times. This chain joins TRBV10-3 and TRBJ2-1; 9 bases are a match to TRBD2. CDR1 and CDR2 (germline): ENHRY, SYGVKD. The CDR3 length is 15 residues. Trimming took 1 base from V and 6 from J; bases not matched to a gene: 4. The CDR3 DNA sequence: TGTGCCATCAGTGAGTTCGGGCGGGGGGGCAATGAGCAGTTCTTC. This translates into CAISEFGRGGNEQFF.

V usage is TRBV19 and J usage is TRBJ2-7, with 10 positions matching TRBD1. Germline-derived CDR1 and CDR2 are LNHDA and SQIVND (reference sequence). V was clipped by 5 bases and J by 6 bases; unmatched bases: 13. This CDR3 spans 16 amino acids. CDR3 residues: CASSPGTGALPSEQYF. CDR3 in DNA: TGTGCCAGTAGTCCCGGGACAGGGGCGCTCCCCTCCGAGCAGTACTTC.

V is TRBV6-5 and J is TRBJ2-4, with a weak D call TRBD2 (5 bases). V was shortened by 5 bases and J by 0 bases, with 11 bases between the two germline ends. Looked up from germline, CDR1 is MNHEY and CDR2 is SVGAGI. CDR3 length equals 15 residues. The CDR3 sequence: CASSPRGLAKNIQYF. As DNA, the CDR3 is TGTGCCAGCAGTCCTAGAGGGCTAGCCAAAAACATTCAGTACTTC.

About this clone itself: The same CDR3 can be traced to other DNA sequences in this sample. V usage is TRBV5-1 and J usage is TRBJ1-2; 9 positions match TRBD1. After removal of 3 bases from V and 4 bases from J, the junction contained 1 base not matched to a gene. The CDR3 is 13 residues long. CDR1 SGHRS and CDR2 YFSETQ come from the germline V gene. The CDR3 region has the DNA TGCGCCAGCAGCTCGACAGGGGGCTATGGCTACACCTTC. Translating gives CASSSTGGYGYTF.

The chain couples TRBV2 to TRBJ1-2; the match to TRBD1 covers 8 bases. This CDR3 contains 18 residues. Germline-derived CDR1 and CDR2 are SNHLY and FYNNEI. Trimming at V came to 3 bases and at J to 3 bases, leaving 15 bases not matched to a gene. CDR3 bases: TGTGCCAGCAGTGATAGGTCTACCTCGGGACAGGCCGACTATGGCTACACCTTC. Amino acids: CASSDRSTSGQADYGYTF.

This clone was recorded only once. Other DNA sequences in this specimen translate into the identical CDR3. The CDR3, as DNA: TGCAGTGCTAGCAGGGGGCAAGGCTACACCTTC. Protein product: CSASRGQGYTF. The gene calls are TRBV20-1 and TRBJ1-2, with 8 bases identical to TRBD1. V lost 3 bases and J lost 8; bases outside the gene matches: 2. The CDR3 is 11 amino acids. Germline V gene lookup returns CDR1 DFQATT and CDR2 SNEGSKA (reference sequence).

V and J are TRBV4-1 and TRBJ1-5; D is perhaps TRBD1 (5 bases). The CDR3 totals 21 residues. The ends were cut back, 4 bases at V and 3 bases at J, with 31 bases in the middle. Germline V gene data show CDR1 as MGHRA and CDR2 as YSYEKL. The CDR3 here is CASSLSLPYPTVDSNNQPQHF. In DNA form, the CDR3 reads TGCGCCAGCAGCCTGTCACTCCCCTACCCTACCGTCGACAGTAACAATCAGCCCCAGCATTTT.

The rearrangement links TRBV9 to TRBJ1-2; D is uncertain. Germline CDR1 SGDLS, CDR2 YYNGEE. The germline V and J ends were trimmed by 0 bases and 0 bases, with 3 bases remaining between them. The CDR3 is made up of 13 amino acids. CDR3 DNA: TGTGCCAGCAGCGTAGGGCCTAACTATGGCTACACCTTC. Amino acids: CASSVGPNYGYTF. The full variable domain, rest sourced from reference TRBV9 and TRBJ1-2, is DSGVTQTPKHLITATGQRVTLRCSPRSGDLSVYWYQQSLDQGLQFLIQYYNGEERAKGNILERFSAQQFPDLHSELNLSSLELGDSALYFCASSVGPNYGYTFGSGTRLTVV.

The chain is built from TRBV7-2 and TRBJ1-6, with D possibly matching TRBD1 (5 bases). Trimming removed 2 bases from V and 9 bases from J, with 20 bases in between. The CDR3 covers 17 residues. The germline gives CDR1 SGHTA, CDR2 FQGNSA. In DNA, the CDR3 is TGTGCCAGCAGCTTAAATGAAGTCGGGGGTTACGGTTCACCCCTCCACTTT. Amino acids: CASSLNEVGGYGSPLHF.

The chain joins TRBV12-5 to TRBJ2-2, with TRBD2 matching over 11 bases. This CDR3 is 18 amino acids long. Trimming removed 1 base from V and 0 bases from J; junction bases left unmatched: 4. The germline gives CDR1 LGHNT, CDR2 FRNRAP. The CDR3 is CASGLGLAGKSNTGELFF. The CDR3 DNA reads TGTGCTAGTGGTTTGGGACTAGCGGGAAAATCGAACACCGGGGAGCTGTTTTTT.

The V and J genes are TRBV15 and TRBJ1-6; perhaps TRBD1 as D (5 bases). V was cut by 0 bases and J by 11 bases, with 8 bases left in between. CDR1 is LNHNV and CDR2 is YYDKDF in the germline V gene (reference sequence). CDR3 length: 13 residues. The chain's CDR3 is CATSRDEDTPLHF. As DNA, the CDR3 is TGTGCCACCAGCAGAGATGAGGACACACCCCTCCACTTT.

The chain combines TRBV10-3 with TRBJ1-5; D gene ambiguous. CDR3 length: 18 amino acids. In germline, CDR1 is ENHRY, CDR2 SYGVKD. The V and J ends lost 3 bases and 7 bases respectively, with 25 bases between them. For the CDR3, the DNA is TGTGCCATCAGTGACTCCTATATTTTGGTGGAACAGAAGCAGCCCCAGCATTTT. As protein: CAISDSYILVEQKQPQHF.

The V gene is TRBV4-1, the J gene TRBJ1-1; 7 bases agree with TRBD1. V shed 0 bases and J 12 bases; nucleotides not matched to a gene: 10. Germline CDR1 is MGHRA and CDR2 is YSYEKL. The CDR3 is 14 residues long. The CDR3 DNA sequence: TGCGCCAGCAGCCAAGAGTTGGACAGGCTCTCTTCTTTCTTT. This translates into CASSQELDRLSSFF.

The gene calls are TRBV7-9 and TRBJ1-1; TRBD1 is a possible D gene (6 bases). The CDR3 length is 17 residues. Germline assignment: CDR1 SEHNR and CDR2 FQNEAQ (reference sequence). The V and J ends lost 2 bases and 1 base respectively, with 17 bases between them. CDR3 bases: TGTGCCAGCAGCTTACCCTACAAAGGACAGCAGAACACTGAAGCTTTCTTT. It translates to CASSLPYKGQQNTEAFF.

Here the CDR3 reads CASSLVRGSIDTEAFF. The CDR3 coding sequence is TGCGCCAGCAGCTTGGTCCGGGGGAGTATTGACACTGAAGCTTTCTTT. The chain has TRBV5-1 and TRBJ1-1; a weak D match, TRBD1 (5 bases). The CDR3 has 16 residues. V lost 0 bases and J lost 3, with 15 bases in between. Germline loops: CDR1 SGHRS, CDR2 YFSETQ. Full variable domain (missing parts from reference TRBV5-1 and TRBJ1-1): KAGVTQTPRYLIKTRGQQVTLSCSPISGHRSVSWYQQTPGQGLQFLFEYFSETQRNKGNFPGRFSGRQFSNSRSEMNVSTLELGDSALYLCASSLVRGSIDTEAFFGQGTRLTVV.

Worth noting for this clone: Distinct nucleotide sequences in the sample also encode this CDR3. The chain links TRBV9 to TRBJ2-5; 10 positions match TRBD2. J was trimmed by 3 bases and V by 0 bases; bases with no gene match: 2. The CDR3 consists of 15 residues. From germline, CDR1 is SGDLS and CDR2 YYNGEE. CDR3 residues: CASSVVAGGKETQYF. The CDR3 bases are TGTGCCAGCAGCGTAGTAGCGGGGGGCAAAGAGACCCAGTACTTC. The full variable domain, its missing parts supplied by reference TRBV9 and TRBJ2-5, is DSGVTQTPKHLITATGQRVTLRCSPRSGDLSVYWYQQSLDQGLQFLIQYYNGEERAKGNILERFSAQQFPDLHSELNLSSLELGDSALYFCASSVVAGGKETQYFGPGTRLLVL.

This clone appeared a few times. The rearrangement joins TRBV18 to TRBJ1-1; no firm D call. Between the trimmed V and J ends, which lost 4 bases and 0 bases, there was a span of 9 bases. There are 14 residues in the CDR3. The germline V gene encodes CDR1 KGHSH and CDR2 LQKENI. The CDR3: CASSRAGMNTEAFF. The CDR3 DNA sequence: TGTGCCAGCTCACGTGCGGGGATGAACACTGAAGCTTTCTTT.

The rearrangement joins TRBV15 to TRBJ1-1; D may be TRBD1 (6 bases). Trimming left V 5 bases short and J 0 bases short, with 13 bases between. CDR1 and CDR2 (germline): LNHNV, YYDKDF (reference sequence). There are 15 residues in the CDR3. For the CDR3, the DNA is TGTGCCACCAGCGTCAACAGGGTCATGAACACTGAAGCTTTCTTT. Translating it yields CATSVNRVMNTEAFF.

This chain links TRBV28 with TRBJ2-6; weak D call: TRBD1 (5 bases). Germline V lookup: CDR1 MDHEN, CDR2 SYDVKM. The CDR3 has 21 amino acids. With 3 bases removed from V and 0 bases from J, the gap between germline ends came to 24 bases. The CDR3 sequence is CASSFRVWHADILSGANVLTF. CDR3 coding DNA: TGTGCCAGCAGTTTCAGGGTATGGCACGCAGACATCCTCTCTGGGGCCAACGTCCTGACTTTC.

The V and J genes are TRBV4-3 and TRBJ2-7, with a weak D call TRBD2 (7 bases). CDR3 length: 18 residues. Trimming took off 4 bases at V and 6 bases at J, with 28 bases between the two ends. The germline V gene encodes CDR1 LGHNA and CDR2 YSLEER. CDR3 residues: CASSPVPGGRGGLAEQYF. CDR3 DNA: TGCGCCAGCAGCCCAGTCCCCGGGGGGCGTGGGGGTCTCGCCGAGCAGTACTTC.

The rearrangement joins TRBV7-2 to TRBJ1-5; 7 positions agree with TRBD1. Germline loops: CDR1 SGHTA, CDR2 FQGNSA. The CDR3 contains 17 residues. With 5 bases clipped from V and 3 bases from J, the junction kept 13 bases outside the gene matches. CDR3 sequence: CASSQHPTTGTNQPQHF. CDR3 coding DNA: TGTGCCAGCAGCCAACACCCGACGACAGGGACCAATCAGCCCCAGCATTTT. The full variable domain, rest sourced from reference TRBV7-2 and TRBJ1-5, is GAGVSQSPSNKVTEKGKDVELRCDPISGHTALYWYRQSLGQGLEFLIYFQGNSAPDKSGLPSDRFSAERTGGSVSTLTIQRTQQEDSAVYLCASSQHPTTGTNQPQHFGDGTRLSIL.

CDR3 coding DNA: TGTGCCAGCAGTTACGCCGCCAGGGTGGGTTCCTACGAGCAGTACTTC. It encodes CASSYAARVGSYEQYF. J is TRBJ2-7 and V is TRBV6-5; D may be TRBD1 (5 bases). There are 16 residues in the CDR3. V lost 2 bases and J 1 base, leaving 15 bases between the germline ends. Germline CDR1 is MNHEY and CDR2 is SVGAGI.